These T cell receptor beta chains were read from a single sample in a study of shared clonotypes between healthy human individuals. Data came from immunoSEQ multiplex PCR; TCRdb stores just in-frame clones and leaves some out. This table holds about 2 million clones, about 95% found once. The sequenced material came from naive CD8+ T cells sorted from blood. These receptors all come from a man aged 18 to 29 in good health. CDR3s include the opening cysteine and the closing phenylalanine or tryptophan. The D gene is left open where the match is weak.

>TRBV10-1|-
CATQPDLGNEQFF
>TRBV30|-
CAWSDQGNYGYTF
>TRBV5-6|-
CASSLGQSYEQYF
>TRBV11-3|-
CATKNGCEQYF
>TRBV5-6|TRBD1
CASSLEDRGFTGELFF
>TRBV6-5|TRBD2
CAVSGSSYNEQFF
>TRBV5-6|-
CASSLARAGSYNEQFF
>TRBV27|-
CASSLIGGEQYF
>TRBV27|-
CASSFGAGTQETQYF
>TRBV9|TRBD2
CASSGREETQYF
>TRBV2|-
CASSEDGDSNQPQHF
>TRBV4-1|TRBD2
CASSQEGLDRYEQYF
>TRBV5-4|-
CASSSGDYEQYF
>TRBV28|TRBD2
CASSYGEGSTDTQYF
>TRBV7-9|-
CASEIGEETQYF
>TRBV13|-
CASSNEQGNTEAFF
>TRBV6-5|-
CASSYSTTDTQYF
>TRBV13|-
CASSLGGGNYGYTF
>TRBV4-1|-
CASSQDPGALDSPLHF
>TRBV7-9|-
CASSLGVAGILVPYEQYF
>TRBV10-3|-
CAISKDSHGYTF
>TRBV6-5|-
CASSITSGSNEQFF
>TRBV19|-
CASSNLGNEQYF
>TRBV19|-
CASSRESGNTIYF
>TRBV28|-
CASSFPPAVGRGNTEAFF
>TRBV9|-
CASSVAGEGQPQHF
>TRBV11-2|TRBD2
CASSYLPGLAYEQYF
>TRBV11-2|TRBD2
CASSLAGGPYEQYF
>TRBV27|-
CASSSPGTYGELFF
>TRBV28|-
CASSFDREYSGANVLTF
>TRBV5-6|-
CASSLNWGHEQYF